What follows are 19 T cell receptor beta chains derived from one specimen sequenced in a study of blood T cell repertoires in COVID-19. The data were produced by immunoSEQ multiplex PCR, yet TCRdb's version contains in-frame clones alone and is incomplete. The table records fewer than 400,000 clones, approximately 90% of them present only once. Sequenced: PBMCs or T cells enriched from blood (not recorded which). These receptors were taken from a woman aged 50 to 60 who had recovered from COVID-19.

The rearrangement joins TRBV5-6 to TRBJ2-1; D is perhaps TRBD1 (7 bases). The CDR3 length is 16 residues. In germline, CDR1 is SGHDT, CDR2 YYEEEE. V was trimmed by 0 bases and J by 7 bases, leaving 17 bases between them. In DNA form, the CDR3 reads TGTGCCAGCAGCTTGGTGGAGGGGGCCTATGGAAATGAGCAGTTCTTC. Residues: CASSLVEGAYGNEQFF.

This chain joins TRBV2 and TRBJ2-1; 10 bases align to TRBD2. Trimming cost V 2 bases and J 7 bases; bases outside gene matches: 5. Germline V gene data show CDR1 as SNHLY and CDR2 as FYNNEI. The CDR3 has 15 residues. DNA of the CDR3: TGTGCCAGCAGTGAACGGGCTAGCGGGGGTAATGAGCAGTTCTTC. Translating it yields CASSERASGGNEQFF.

V usage is TRBV7-2 and J usage is TRBJ1-3; 8 bases agree with TRBD1. The CDR3 length is 15 residues. V shed 5 bases, J shed 3 bases, and the junction held 6 bases outside the gene matches. The germline gives CDR1 SGHTA, CDR2 FQGNSA. CDR3 sequence: CASSDRTGGGNTIYF. In DNA form, the CDR3 reads TGTGCCAGCAGCGATCGAACAGGGGGTGGAAACACCATATATTTT.

V and J are TRBV7-9 and TRBJ2-7; D remains unclear. The germline CDR1 and CDR2 sequences are SEHNR and FQNEAQ (reference sequence). This CDR3 region has 15 residues. Trimming pared 2 bases from V and 2 bases from J, leaving 13 bases between. Here the CDR3 reads CASSLTEHRPYEQYF. The DNA for the CDR3 is TGTGCCAGCAGCTTAACAGAACACCGACCCTACGAGCAGTACTTC.

This chain links TRBV11-3 with TRBJ2-5; D might be TRBD1 (6 bases). The length of the CDR3 is 13 residues. V was trimmed by 3 bases and J by 7 bases, leaving 12 bases between them. In germline, CDR1 is SGHNT, CDR2 YENEEA. Here the CDR3 reads CASSFDQGGTQYF. The CDR3 coding sequence is TGTGCCAGCAGCTTCGACCAAGGGGGGACCCAGTACTTC.

CDR3 sequence: CASSIRQGEAFF. The CDR3 coding sequence is TGTGCCAGCAGTATCAGACAGGGCGAAGCTTTCTTT. The rearrangement uses TRBV28 and TRBJ1-1; TRBD1 aligns across 7 bases. Germline V gene sequence: CDR1 MDHEN, CDR2 SYDVKM. The CDR3 length is 12 residues. V lost 5 bases and J lost 8; bases outside the gene matches: 5.

The rearrangement links TRBV10-3 to TRBJ2-3; a possible D gene is TRBD1 (6 bases). V lost 10 bases to trimming and J lost 4 bases, with 15 bases between them. Germline V gene data show CDR1 as ENHRY and CDR2 as SYGVKD. The CDR3 has 13 residues. Here the CDR3 DNA reads TGTGCCACCCAAGGGACACGACCAGATACGCAGTATTTT. It translates to CATQGTRPDTQYF.

The chain joins TRBV5-1 to TRBJ1-1; possible D gene TRBD1, 6 bases. Germline V lookup: CDR1 SGHRS, CDR2 YFSETQ. Deletions cut 4 bases from V and 0 bases from J, with 16 bases between. There are 16 residues in the CDR3. CDR3 sequence reads: CASSNAQGLVNTEAFF. The CDR3 DNA is TGCGCCAGCAGCAATGCGCAGGGGTTGGTGAACACTGAAGCTTTCTTT. Looking up the rest from reference TRBV5-1 and TRBJ1-1 gives the full variable domain: KAGVTQTPRYLIKTRGQQVTLSCSPISGHRSVSWYQQTPGQGLQFLFEYFSETQRNKGNFPGRFSGRQFSNSRSEMNVSTLELGDSALYLCASSNAQGLVNTEAFFGQGTRLTVV.

This sequence joins TRBV6-6 and TRBJ2-1, with 10 bases matching TRBD2. The CDR3 sequence is 16 residues long. Germline CDR1 and CDR2: MNHNY and SVGAGI (reference sequence). J gave up 8 bases and V 7 bases, and 14 bases lay outside the gene matches. CDR3 amino acids: CASMLSGGLIQDEQFF. CDR3 nucleotides: TGTGCCAGCATGCTTAGCGGGGGGTTAATTCAGGATGAGCAGTTCTTC.

The chain has TRBV30 and TRBJ1-2; 9 bases map to TRBD1. The CDR3 length is 13 residues. Germline trimming cut 7 bases from V and 6 bases from J; bases unmatched to any gene: 9. Looked up from germline, CDR1 is GTSNPN and CDR2 is SVGIG (reference sequence). The CDR3 is CASNQQGAHGYTF. The CDR3 DNA reads as TGTGCCTCCAATCAACAGGGGGCGCATGGCTACACCTTC.

The J gene is TRBJ1-1, the V gene TRBV28; D unclear. The germline V gene encodes CDR1 MDHEN and CDR2 SYDVKM. V was cut by 5 bases and J by 0 bases, with 16 bases left in between. CDR3 length: 16 residues. For the CDR3, the DNA is TGTGCCAGCAGTAAAATAGACTCCCTTTTGAACACTGAAGCTTTCTTT. Its translation is CASSKIDSLLNTEAFF.

The chain is built from TRBV5-6 and TRBJ1-6; 9 nucleotides agree with TRBD1. CDR3 size: 14 residues. The V segment lost 4 bases and the J segment 10 bases; nucleotides outside the gene matches: 6. The germline CDR1 and CDR2 sequences are SGHDT and YYEEEE. The CDR3 is CASSLDRGGSPLHF. The DNA for the CDR3 is TGTGCCAGCAGCCTAGACAGGGGGGGATCACCCCTCCACTTT.

The chain recombines TRBV29-1 with TRBJ1-1, with D unclear. The germline V and J ends were trimmed by 6 bases and 1 base, with 12 bases remaining between them. There are 13 residues in the CDR3. Germline V gene data show CDR1 as SQVTM and CDR2 as ANQGSEA. CDR3 coding DNA: TGCAGCGTCTCCGACGGAGGGAACACTGAAGCTTTCTTT. Protein sequence: CSVSDGGNTEAFF.

V is TRBV5-8 and J is TRBJ2-5; the D is unclear. The V end lost 4 bases, the J end lost 10 bases, and 20 bases lay between the germline ends. Germline lookup yields CDR1 SGHTS and CDR2 YDEGEE. The CDR3 sequence is 14 residues long. The CDR3 bases are TGTGCCAGCAGCCCCGAACTGCCAGTGGCGGACCAGTACTTC. Protein product: CASSPELPVADQYF.

The sample holds a few counts of this clone. V and J are TRBV5-4 and TRBJ1-2; D perhaps matches TRBD1 (6 bases). From germline, CDR1 is SGHNT and CDR2 YYREEE (reference sequence). V dropped 3 bases and J dropped 1 base, with 16 bases sitting between them. This CDR3 has 16 residues. This CDR3 is CASSSQGRGFNYGYTF. CDR3 coding DNA: TGTGCCAGCAGCTCGCAGGGGAGGGGGTTTAACTATGGCTACACCTTC.

The gene calls are TRBV7-6 and TRBJ2-3, with 8 bases matching TRBD1. The CDR3 is 16 residues long. V shed 5 bases, J shed 3 bases, and the junction held 10 bases outside the gene matches. Looked up from germline, CDR1 is SGHVS and CDR2 is FNYEAQ. Here the CDR3 reads CASSLPSGGATDTQYF. The CDR3 DNA reads TGTGCCAGCAGCCTACCTTCAGGGGGCGCGACAGATACGCAGTATTTT.

This chain uses TRBV28 with TRBJ1-2, with TRBD1 identical over 8 bases. Looked up from germline, CDR1 is MDHEN and CDR2 is SYDVKM. The CDR3 spans 13 residues. V was pared by 10 bases and J by 8 bases, with 12 bases of the junction left unmatched. For the CDR3, the DNA is TGTGCCACCTCCACGGACAGGGCTTGGGGCTACACCTTC. It codes for CATSTDRAWGYTF.

This clone was observed a single time. The chain joins TRBV6-5 to TRBJ1-6; D unresolved. The CDR3 loop spans 14 amino acids. V was pared by 8 bases and J by 10 bases, with 18 bases between. From germline, CDR1 is MNHEY and CDR2 SVGAGI. The CDR3: CASLVRERGSPLHF. The CDR3, as DNA: TGTGCCAGCCTTGTACGGGAACGTGGCTCACCCCTCCACTTT.

The CDR3 DNA follows: TGCGCCAGCAGCCAAGATCGGGACAACTCCTACGAGCAGTACTTC. Its protein is CASSQDRDNSYEQYF. The J gene is TRBJ2-7, the V gene TRBV4-3, with D tentatively TRBD1 (6 bases). Deletions cut 0 bases from V and 0 bases from J, with 9 bases between. Germline values: CDR1 LGHNA, CDR2 YSLEER. This CDR3 comprises 15 residues.